These 4 T cell receptor beta chains share one sample of origin, sequenced in a study of T-cell reconstitution after alpha-beta-depleted transplantation in children. Preparation of the TCRbeta library was carried out with unique molecular identifiers. MiXCR, applied by TCRdb to the PCR reads, yields one record per CDR3 protein. This sample has about 870,000 distinct CDR3 sequences; roughly 15% occur once, and the top ten carry roughly 5%. The material was PBMCs, mostly from graft donor cells, obtained 360 days after TCRalphabeta/CD19-depleted stem cell transplant. The receptors shown here come from a male patient under 18 who had a stem cell transplant for acute lymphoblastic leukemia, so the T cells may come from the graft donor.

This clonotype was counted ten times or more. The genes are TRBV12-3 or TRBV12-4 and TRBJ2-7; a weak D match, TRBD1 (6 bases). The CDR3 length is 14 residues. Trimming left V 2 bases short and J 0 bases short, with 8 bases between. The CDR3 DNA reads TGTGCCAGCAGTTTACAGGGGAACTCCTACGAGCAGTACTTC. Protein: CASSLQGNSYEQYF.

The V call is TRBV11-2, the J call TRBJ2-1; 9 nucleotides line up with TRBD1. The V gene's germline CDR1 is SGHAT and CDR2 FQNNGV. After removal of 5 bases from V and 7 bases from J, the junction contained 12 bases not matched to a gene. The CDR3 loop spans 16 amino acids. For the CDR3, the DNA is TGTGCCAGCAGCGCCCACACCGGGACAGGGTTGAATGAGCAGTTCTTC. As protein: CASSAHTGTGLNEQFF.

This clonotype showed up just a few times. The genes are TRBV20-1 and TRBJ2-7, with 8 bases fitting TRBD2. V gave up 1 base and J gave up 3 bases; unmatched junction bases: 5. Germline CDR1 is DFQATT and CDR2 is SNEGSKA (reference sequence). The CDR3 runs to 14 residues. The CDR3 DNA reads as TGCAGTGCTAGAGGCCGGACTAGCTTCTACGAGCAGTACTTC. It specifies CSARGRTSFYEQYF.

Many counts were recorded for this clonotype. The V call is TRBV7-2, the J call TRBJ2-7; 12 bases are a match to TRBD2. The trim removed 3 bases at V and 6 bases at J, leaving 9 bases unmatched. The CDR3 has 16 residues. CDR1 is SGHTA, CDR2 FQGNSA, per germline. CDR3 nucleotides: TGTGCCAGCAGCTTTGTCCTAGCGGGAGGGTCGATCGAGCAGTACTTC. Protein product: CASSFVLAGGSIEQYF.